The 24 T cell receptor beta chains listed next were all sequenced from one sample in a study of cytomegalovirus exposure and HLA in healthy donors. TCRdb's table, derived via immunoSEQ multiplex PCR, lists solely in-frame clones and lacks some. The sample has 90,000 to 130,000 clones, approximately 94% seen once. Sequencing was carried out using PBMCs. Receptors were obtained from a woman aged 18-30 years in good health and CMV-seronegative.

DNA for the CDR3: TGTGCCCACCACAGGGGGAATTCTTACTATGGCTACACCTTC. It codes for CAHHRGNSYYGYTF. The chain links TRBV30 to TRBJ1-2; 8 bases agree with TRBD1. The V gene end was trimmed by 8 bases and the J gene end by 3 bases; junction bases not matched to a gene: 11. Germline-derived CDR1 and CDR2 are GTSNPN and SVGIG (reference sequence). The CDR3 sequence is 14 residues long.

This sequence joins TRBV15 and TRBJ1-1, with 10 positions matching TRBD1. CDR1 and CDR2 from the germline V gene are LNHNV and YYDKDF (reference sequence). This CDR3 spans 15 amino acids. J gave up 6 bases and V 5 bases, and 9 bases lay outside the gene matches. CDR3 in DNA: TGTGCCACCAGCGAGCTCCGGGACAGGGGTCCTGAAGCTTTCTTT. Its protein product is CATSELRDRGPEAFF.

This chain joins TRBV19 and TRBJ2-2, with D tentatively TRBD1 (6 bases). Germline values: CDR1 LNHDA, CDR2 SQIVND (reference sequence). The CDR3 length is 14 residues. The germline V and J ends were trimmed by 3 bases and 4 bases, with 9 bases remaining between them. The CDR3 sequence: CASSILDSTGELFF. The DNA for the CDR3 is TGTGCCAGTAGTATTCTGGACAGCACCGGGGAGCTGTTTTTT.

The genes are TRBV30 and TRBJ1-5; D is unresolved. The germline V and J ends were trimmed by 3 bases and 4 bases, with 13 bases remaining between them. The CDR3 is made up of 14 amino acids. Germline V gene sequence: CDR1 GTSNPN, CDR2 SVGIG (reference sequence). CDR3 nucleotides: TGTGCCTGGAGGGAGGGTCTTCAAAATCAGCCCCAGCATTTT. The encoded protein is CAWREGLQNQPQHF.

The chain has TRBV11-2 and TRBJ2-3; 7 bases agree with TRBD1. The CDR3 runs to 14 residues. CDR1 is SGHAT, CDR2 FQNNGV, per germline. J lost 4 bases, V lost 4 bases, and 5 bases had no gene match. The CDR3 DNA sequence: TGTGCCAGCAGCTCCACAGGGGATCCAGATACGCAGTATTTT. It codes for CASSSTGDPDTQYF.

The DNA of the CDR3 is TGTGCCAGCATTAGACAGGGATCCGTGAACACTGAAGCTTTCTTT. The encoded protein is CASIRQGSVNTEAFF. The J gene is TRBJ1-1, the V gene TRBV6-6; 7 positions agree with TRBD1. This CDR3 spans 15 amino acids. J lost 0 bases, V lost 7 bases, and 8 bases had no gene match. The germline CDR1 and CDR2 sequences are MNHNY and SVGAGI (reference sequence).

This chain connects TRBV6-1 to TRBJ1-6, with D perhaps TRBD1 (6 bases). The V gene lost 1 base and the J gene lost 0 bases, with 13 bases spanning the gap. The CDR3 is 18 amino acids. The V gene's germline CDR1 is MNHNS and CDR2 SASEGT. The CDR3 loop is CASSEDETGSSYNSPLHF. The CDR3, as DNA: TGTGCCAGCAGTGAAGACGAGACAGGTTCCTCCTATAATTCACCCCTCCACTTT.

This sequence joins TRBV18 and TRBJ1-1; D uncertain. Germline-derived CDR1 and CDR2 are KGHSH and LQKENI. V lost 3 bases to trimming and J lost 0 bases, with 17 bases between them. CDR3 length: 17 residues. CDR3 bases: TGTGCCAGCTCACCTGAGGAGGCCTCTTTTTTGAACACTGAAGCTTTCTTT. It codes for CASSPEEASFLNTEAFF.

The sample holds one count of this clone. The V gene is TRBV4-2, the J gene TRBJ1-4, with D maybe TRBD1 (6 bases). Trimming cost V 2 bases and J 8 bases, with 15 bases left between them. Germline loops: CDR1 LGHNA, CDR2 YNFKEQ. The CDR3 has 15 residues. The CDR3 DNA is TGTGCCAGCAGCCAACTGACAGGTCCGGGGGAAAAACTGTTTTTT. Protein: CASSQLTGPGEKLFF.

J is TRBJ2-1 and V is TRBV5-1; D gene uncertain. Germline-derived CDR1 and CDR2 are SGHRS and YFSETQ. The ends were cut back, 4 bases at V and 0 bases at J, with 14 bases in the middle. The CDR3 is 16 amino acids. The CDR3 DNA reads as TGCGCCAGCAGCCTGGTTGTTGGCAGCTCCTACAATGAGCAGTTCTTC. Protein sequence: CASSLVVGSSYNEQFF.

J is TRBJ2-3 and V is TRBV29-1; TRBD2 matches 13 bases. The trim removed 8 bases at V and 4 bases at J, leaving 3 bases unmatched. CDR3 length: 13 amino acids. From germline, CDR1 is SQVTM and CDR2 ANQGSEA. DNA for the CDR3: TGCAGCTTAACTAGCGGGGGGGCAGATACGCAGTATTTT. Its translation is CSLTSGGADTQYF.

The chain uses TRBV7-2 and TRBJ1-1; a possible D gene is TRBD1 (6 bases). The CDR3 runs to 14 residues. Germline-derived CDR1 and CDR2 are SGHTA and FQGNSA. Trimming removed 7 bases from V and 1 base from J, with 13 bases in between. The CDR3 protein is CASIGGGGNTEAFF. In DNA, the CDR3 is TGTGCCAGCATCGGGGGCGGGGGGAACACTGAAGCTTTCTTT.

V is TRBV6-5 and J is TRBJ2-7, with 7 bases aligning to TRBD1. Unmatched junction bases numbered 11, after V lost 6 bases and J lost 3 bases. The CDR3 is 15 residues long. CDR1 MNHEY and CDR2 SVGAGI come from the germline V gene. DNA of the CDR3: TGTGCCAGCAGCCCCTCGACAGGGAAATACTACGAGCAGTACTTC. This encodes CASSPSTGKYYEQYF.

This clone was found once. The chain's CDR3 is CAWRDRETYNEQFF. CDR3 in DNA: TGTGCCTGGAGGGACAGGGAAACCTACAATGAGCAGTTCTTC. The V call is TRBV30, the J call TRBJ2-1, with 8 positions matching TRBD1. V gave up 3 bases and J gave up 2 bases; unmatched junction bases: 3. Germline V gene data show CDR1 as GTSNPN and CDR2 as SVGIG (reference sequence). CDR3 length: 14 residues.

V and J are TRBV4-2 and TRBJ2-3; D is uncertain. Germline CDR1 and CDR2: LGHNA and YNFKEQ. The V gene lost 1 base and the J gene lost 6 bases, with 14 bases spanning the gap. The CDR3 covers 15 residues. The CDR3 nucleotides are TGTGCCAGCAGCCAAGGAGGAACTGAGGCGGATACGCAGTATTTT. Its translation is CASSQGGTEADTQYF.

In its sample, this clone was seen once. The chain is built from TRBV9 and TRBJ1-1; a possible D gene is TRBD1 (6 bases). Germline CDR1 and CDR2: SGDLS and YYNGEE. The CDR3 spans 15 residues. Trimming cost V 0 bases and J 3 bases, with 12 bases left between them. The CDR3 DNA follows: TGTGCCAGCAGCGTAGTGGGACAATCGGACACTGAAGCTTTCTTT. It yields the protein CASSVVGQSDTEAFF.

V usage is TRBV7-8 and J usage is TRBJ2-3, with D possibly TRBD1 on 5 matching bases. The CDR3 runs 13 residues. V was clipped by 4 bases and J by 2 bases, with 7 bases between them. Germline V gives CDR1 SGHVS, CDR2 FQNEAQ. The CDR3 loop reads CASSWGPTDTQYF. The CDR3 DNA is TGTGCCAGCAGCTGGGGCCCCACAGATACGCAGTATTTT. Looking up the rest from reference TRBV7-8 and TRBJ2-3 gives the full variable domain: GAGVSQSPRYKVAKRGQDVALRCDPISGHVSLFWYQQALGQGPEFLTYFQNEAQLDKSGLPSDRFFAERPEGSVSTLKIQRTQQEDSAVYLCASSWGPTDTQYFGPGTRLTVL.

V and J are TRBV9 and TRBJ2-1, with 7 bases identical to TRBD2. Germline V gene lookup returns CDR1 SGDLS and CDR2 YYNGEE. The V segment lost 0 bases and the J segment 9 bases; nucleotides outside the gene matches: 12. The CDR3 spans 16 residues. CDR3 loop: CASSVEWGGTVGEQFF. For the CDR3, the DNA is TGTGCCAGCAGCGTAGAGTGGGGGGGGACTGTCGGTGAGCAGTTCTTC.

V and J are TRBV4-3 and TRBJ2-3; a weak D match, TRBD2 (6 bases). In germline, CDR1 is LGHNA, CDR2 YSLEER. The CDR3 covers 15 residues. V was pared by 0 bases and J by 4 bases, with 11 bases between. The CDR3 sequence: CASSQELAVSDTQYF. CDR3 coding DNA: TGCGCCAGCAGCCAAGAACTAGCAGTGTCAGATACGCAGTATTTT.

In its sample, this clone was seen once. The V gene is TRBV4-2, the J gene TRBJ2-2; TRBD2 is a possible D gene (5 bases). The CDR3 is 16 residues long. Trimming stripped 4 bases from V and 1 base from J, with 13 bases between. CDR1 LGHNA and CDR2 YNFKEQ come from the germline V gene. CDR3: CASSPGLVLNTGELFF. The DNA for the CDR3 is TGTGCCAGCAGCCCGGGGTTGGTCCTGAACACCGGGGAGCTGTTTTTT.

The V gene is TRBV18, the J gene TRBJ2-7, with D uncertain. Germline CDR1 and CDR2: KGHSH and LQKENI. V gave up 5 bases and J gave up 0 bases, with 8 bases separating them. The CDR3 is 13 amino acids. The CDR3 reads CASSTENSYEQYF. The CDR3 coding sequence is TGTGCCAGCTCAACGGAGAACTCCTACGAGCAGTACTTC.

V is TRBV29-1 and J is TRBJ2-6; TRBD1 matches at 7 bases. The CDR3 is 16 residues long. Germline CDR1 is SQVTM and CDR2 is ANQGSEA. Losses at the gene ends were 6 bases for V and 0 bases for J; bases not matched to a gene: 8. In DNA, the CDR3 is TGCAGCGTCCTTGACAGGGAAAGCTCTGGGGCCAACGTCCTGACTTTC. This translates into CSVLDRESSGANVLTF. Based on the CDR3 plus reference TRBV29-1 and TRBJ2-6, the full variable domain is SAVISQKPSRDICQRGTSLTIQCQVDSQVTMMFWYRQQPGQSLTLIATANQGSEATYESGFVIDKFPISRPNLTFSTLTVSNMSPEDSSIYLCSVLDRESSGANVLTFGAGSRLTVL.

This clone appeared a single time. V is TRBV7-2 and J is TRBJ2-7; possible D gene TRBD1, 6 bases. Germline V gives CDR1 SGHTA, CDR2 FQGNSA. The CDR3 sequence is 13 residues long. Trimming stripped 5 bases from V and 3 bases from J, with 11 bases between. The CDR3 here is CASSDRDNYEQYF. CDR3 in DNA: TGTGCCAGCAGCGATAGGGACAACTACGAGCAGTACTTC.

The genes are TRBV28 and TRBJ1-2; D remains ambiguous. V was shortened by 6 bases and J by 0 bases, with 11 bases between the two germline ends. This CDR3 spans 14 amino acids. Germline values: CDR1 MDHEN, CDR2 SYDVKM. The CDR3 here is CASSPGRANYGYTF. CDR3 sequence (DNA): TGTGCCAGCAGCCCCGGGAGGGCTAACTATGGCTACACCTTC.